This T cell receptor beta chain comes out of a study of CD8+ T cells in alopecia areata. Study context: Those treated were given oral tofacitinib at 5 to 10 mg twice daily.

Reverse transcribed after extraction, RNA yielded cDNA as the sequencing template. Profiling relied on immunoSEQ multiplex PCR, and the TCRdb table lists in-frame clones only, not all of them. The sample has over 70,000 clones; approximately 70% are singletons. Deletions cut 3 bases from V and 5 bases from J, with 14 bases between. This CDR3 is 15 amino acids long. Looked up from germline, CDR1 is SGDLS and CDR2 is YYNGEE. This clone was picked up one time. The antigen is unknown. Points from the study as a whole: An increase in clonality over normal scalp was evident in lesional scalp, especially alopecia totalis/universalis.

As for treatment: oral pan-JAK inhibitor, 5-10 mg twice daily. In alopecia areata patients, both lesional scalp punch biopsies and peripheral blood were collected. The chain has TRBV9 and TRBJ2-2; D remains unclear. The sequenced sample was CD8+ T cells sorted from blood, obtained at week 24, from a patient treated with tofacitinib. This clonotype was obtained from a human donor with alopecia areata. Here the CDR3 reads CASSAGERRTGELFF. The CDR3 DNA sequence: TGTGCCAGCAGCGCCGGCGAGAGGCGAACCGGGGAGCTGTTTTTT.